Sequencing of this T cell receptor beta chain was carried out in a study of shared clonotypes between healthy human individuals. Study results and limitations: It was observed that about 5% of naive CD4 clonotypes were shared across a handful of donors.

Data came from immunoSEQ multiplex PCR; TCRdb stores just in-frame clones and leaves some out. The sample lists about 1.5 million clones; around 98% were seen once. This clone appeared a single time. As yet, its antigen is unknown. Germline V CDR1 and CDR2: SGHRS, YFSETQ. This CDR3 comprises 14 residues. Trimming cost V 2 bases and J 3 bases, with 11 bases left between them. Sequencing was performed on naive CD4+ T cells sorted from blood. The subset: CD45RA+ positively selected. The J gene is TRBJ1-2, the V gene TRBV5-1; no definite D call. This sequence originates from a man in his thirties or forties in good health. CDR3 protein: CASSLEKVDYGYTF. In DNA, the CDR3 is TGCGCCAGCAGCTTAGAGAAAGTTGACTATGGCTACACCTTC.